The T cell receptor beta chain under discussion was sequenced for a study of blood T cell repertoires in COVID-19. Study information: PBMCs, B-cell-depleted T cells, or T cells were the source of the cDNA or gDNA that made up the material.

CDR1 and CDR2 (germline): MDHEN, SYDVKM. Trimming shortened V by 7 bases and J by 2 bases, and 9 bases separated the two germline ends. This CDR3 is built from 12 residues. Original analysis: Counts of nucleated cells, estimated from reference gene primer amplification, were obtained. Using immunoSEQ multiplex PCR, the repertoire was profiled, and TCRdb retains in-frame clones only, with some absent. The V and J calls and the clone size are those of that table, but D and trimming were determined from the DNA. The sample has roughly 50,000 clones; about 85% are singletons. Sequencing was carried out using peripheral blood. The sequence derives from a human donor in a cohort sampled during active COVID-19. This sequence joins TRBV28 and TRBJ2-7, with a possible D match to TRBD1 (6 bases). For the CDR3, the DNA is TGTGCCAGCAAGGACAGTCCCTACGAGCAGTACTTC. This codes for CASKDSPYEQYF.